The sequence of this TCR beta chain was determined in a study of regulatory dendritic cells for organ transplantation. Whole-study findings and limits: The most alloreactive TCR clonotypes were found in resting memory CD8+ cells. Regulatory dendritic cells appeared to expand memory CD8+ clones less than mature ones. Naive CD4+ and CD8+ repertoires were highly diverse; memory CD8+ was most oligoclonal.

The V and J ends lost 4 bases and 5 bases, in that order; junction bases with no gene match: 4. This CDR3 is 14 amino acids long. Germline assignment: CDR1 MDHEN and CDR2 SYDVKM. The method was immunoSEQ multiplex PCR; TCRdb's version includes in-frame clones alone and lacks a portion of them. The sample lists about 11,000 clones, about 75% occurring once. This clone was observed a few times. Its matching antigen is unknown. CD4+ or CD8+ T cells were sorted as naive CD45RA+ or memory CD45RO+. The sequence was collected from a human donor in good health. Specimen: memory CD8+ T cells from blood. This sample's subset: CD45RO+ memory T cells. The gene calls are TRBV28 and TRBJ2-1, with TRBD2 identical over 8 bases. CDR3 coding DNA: TGTGCCAGCAGTTGGCTAGCGGGTGACAATGAGCAGTTCTTC. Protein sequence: CASSWLAGDNEQFF.